These 19 T cell receptor beta chains originate from one sample sequenced in a study of cytomegalovirus exposure and HLA in healthy donors. The PCR was carried out with 60 Vbeta primers and 13 Jbeta primers. Only in-frame clones appear in the TCRdb table, and some are missing; sequencing was by immunoSEQ multiplex PCR. The sample shows roughly 130,000 clones, roughly 80% of them seen only once. Specimen: PBMCs. The receptor source for this set is a male donor in good health and CMV-seronegative.

This chain connects TRBV7-2 to TRBJ2-2; 7 nucleotides match TRBD1. Germline loops: CDR1 SGHTA, CDR2 FQGNSA. This CDR3 region has 14 residues. The V gene end was trimmed by 2 bases and the J gene end by 5 bases; junction bases not matched to a gene: 2. CDR3 protein: CASSLKQGTGELFF. DNA of the CDR3: TGTGCCAGCAGCTTAAAACAGGGGACCGGGGAGCTGTTTTTT. Supplemented by reference TRBV7-2 and TRBJ2-2, the full variable domain reads GAGVSQSPSNKVTEKGKDVELRCDPISGHTALYWYRQSLGQGLEFLIYFQGNSAPDKSGLPSDRFSAERTGGSVSTLTIQRTQQEDSAVYLCASSLKQGTGELFFGEGSRLTVL.

The chain recombines TRBV30 with TRBJ1-1; TRBD1 matches at 7 bases. The trim removed 3 bases at V and 11 bases at J, leaving 12 bases unmatched. Germline values: CDR1 GTSNPN, CDR2 SVGIG (reference sequence). CDR3 length equals 13 residues. CDR3 nucleotide sequence: TGTGCCTGGAGGAACGCGGCAGGGGGGACGGCTTTCTTT. Translation gives CAWRNAAGGTAFF.

This clone was seen more than once but under ten times. This chain joins TRBV25-1 and TRBJ2-6, with TRBD1 as a possible D gene (7 bases). Germline-derived CDR1 and CDR2 are MGHDK and SYGVNS. This CDR3 has 17 residues. The germline V and J ends were trimmed by 3 bases and 3 bases, with 15 bases remaining between them. This chain's CDR3 is CASSDDQGGVGANVLTF. CDR3 nucleotides: TGTGCCAGCAGTGATGACCAGGGGGGCGTTGGGGCCAACGTCCTGACTTTC.

V gene TRBV9 combines with J gene TRBJ1-1; D may be TRBD1 (5 bases). Trimming removed 4 bases at V and 0 bases at J, with 19 bases between. Germline lookup yields CDR1 SGDLS and CDR2 YYNGEE. The CDR3 runs 17 residues. CDR3 protein: CASSPILLSGLNTEAFF. The CDR3 DNA sequence: TGTGCCAGCAGCCCAATACTGCTGTCAGGGCTGAACACTGAAGCTTTCTTT.

A single count supports this clone. J is TRBJ2-5 and V is TRBV15; D is possibly TRBD2 (5 bases). Judging by the DNA end, TRBJ2-7 fits better; the J call may be wrong. This CDR3 has 15 residues. From germline, CDR1 is LNHNV and CDR2 YYDKDF (reference sequence). CDR3 DNA: TGTGCCACCAGCCAGATGGGTACGGGGAAAGACGAGCAGTACTTC. This gives the protein CATSQMGTGKDEQYF.

The chain recombines TRBV2 with TRBJ2-7; D is uncertain. The germline CDR1 and CDR2 sequences are SNHLY and FYNNEI. The CDR3 consists of 15 residues. Trimming took 5 bases from V and 0 from J, leaving 14 bases between them. This chain's CDR3 is CASSYAAVDSYEQYF. The CDR3 nucleotides read TGTGCCAGCAGTTACGCCGCCGTAGACTCCTACGAGCAGTACTTC. Supplemented by reference TRBV2 and TRBJ2-7, the full variable domain reads EPEVTQTPSHQVTQMGQEVILRCVPISNHLYFYWYRQILGQKVEFLVSFYNNEISEKSEIFDDQFSVERPDGSNFTLKIRSTKLEDSAMYFCASSYAAVDSYEQYFGPGTRLTVT.

V and J are TRBV4-1 and TRBJ2-7; the D gene is possibly TRBD2 (5 bases). Germline V gene data show CDR1 as MGHRA and CDR2 as YSYEKL. The CDR3 extends over 18 amino acids. Trimming pared 0 bases from V and 7 bases from J, leaving 25 bases between. DNA for the CDR3: TGCGCCAGCAGCCAAGATCTCGTAAGAGGGCAGTTCCTCTCTGAGCAGTACTTC. Its protein product is CASSQDLVRGQFLSEQYF.

Remarks on this clone: One end of the junction fails to match germline, which may point to a read error. J is TRBJ1-1 and V is TRBV7-9, with D possibly TRBD1 on 5 matching bases. CDR3 size: 13 residues. Germline CDR1 is SEHNR and CDR2 is FQNEAQ (reference sequence). In DNA form, the CDR3 reads TGTTCCAGCAGCTTAGTGCAGGGTTCAGAAGCTTTCTTT. Translated, it gives CSSSLVQGSEAFF.

V gene TRBV6-5 combines with J gene TRBJ1-1; D is undetermined. The CDR3 is 16 amino acids. Trimming removed 0 bases from V and 4 bases from J, with 15 bases in between. Germline-derived CDR1 and CDR2 are MNHEY and SVGAGI. The CDR3: CASSYSPVVKSTEAFF. CDR3 DNA sequence: TGTGCCAGCAGTTACTCCCCAGTGGTGAAAAGCACTGAAGCTTTCTTT.

The rearrangement uses TRBV5-6 and TRBJ1-1; 7 nucleotides align to TRBD1. Unmatched junction bases numbered 15, after V lost 3 bases and J lost 10 bases. CDR1 is SGHDT, CDR2 YYEEEE, per germline. The CDR3 is 15 amino acids. Here the CDR3 reads CASSSGTGTAYGAFF. The CDR3 bases are TGTGCCAGCAGCTCGGGCACCGGGACAGCGTACGGAGCTTTCTTT.

Comments on this clone: At one of its ends the junction is not consistent with the germline gene, which may arise from a read error. The rearrangement uses TRBV6-1 and TRBJ2-4; 10 nucleotides align to TRBD2. There are 16 residues in the CDR3. From germline, CDR1 is MNHNS and CDR2 SASEGT. Here the CDR3 reads CASSDLTSGVGNSQYF. The CDR3 DNA reads as TGTGCCAGCAGTGACCTAACTAGCGGGGTAGGGAACAGTCAGTACTTC.

The V and J genes are TRBV10-3 and TRBJ2-7, with D perhaps TRBD2 (6 bases). V gave up 3 bases and J gave up 3 bases, with 12 bases separating them. This CDR3 contains 14 residues. Germline CDR1 is ENHRY and CDR2 is SYGVKD. The CDR3: CAISDSGSGYEQYF. The CDR3 DNA reads TGTGCCATCAGTGACAGCGGGTCCGGCTACGAGCAGTACTTC.

This clone was detected only a few times. The V and J genes are TRBV2 and TRBJ1-2, with D possibly being TRBD1 (6 bases). Trimming shortened V by 6 bases and J by 4 bases, and 12 bases separated the two germline ends. The length of the CDR3 is 13 residues. Germline V lookup: CDR1 SNHLY, CDR2 FYNNEI. The CDR3 DNA is TGTGCCAGCAGCGTCGGACAGCTCTATGGCTACACCTTC. It is translated as CASSVGQLYGYTF.

This clone was seen a few times. The chain joins TRBV4-1 to TRBJ1-2, with 7 bases matching TRBD1. The CDR3 spans 18 residues. With 3 bases clipped from V and 8 bases from J, the junction kept 21 bases outside the gene matches. CDR1 is MGHRA, CDR2 YSYEKL, per germline. CDR3: CASSHRRDRQRVAKGYTF. CDR3 nucleotides: TGCGCCAGCAGCCATCGAAGGGACAGACAGAGGGTGGCGAAGGGCTACACCTTC.

V usage is TRBV2 and J usage is TRBJ2-3; D might be TRBD2 (6 bases). The CDR3 consists of 14 residues. Between the trimmed V and J ends, which lost 11 bases and 1 base, there was a span of 16 bases. Germline V gene lookup returns CDR1 SNHLY and CDR2 FYNNEI. The CDR3 coding sequence is TGTGCCCGGCCCGCGGGGTTCGGCACAGATACGCAGTATTTT. Translation gives CARPAGFGTDTQYF.

This chain joins TRBV9 and TRBJ1-3; D unclear. This CDR3 is 12 amino acids long. The ends were cut back, 3 bases at V and 4 bases at J, with 5 bases in the middle. Germline V gene sequence: CDR1 SGDLS, CDR2 YYNGEE. CDR3 in DNA: TGTGCCAGCAGCGCCCTGGGAAACACCATATATTTT. Amino acid sequence: CASSALGNTIYF.

The V gene is TRBV7-9, the J gene TRBJ2-7, with TRBD2 matching over 8 bases. The CDR3 sequence is 14 residues long. Germline lookup yields CDR1 SEHNR and CDR2 FQNEAQ (reference sequence). V dropped 1 base and J dropped 5; count of bases not matched to a gene: 4. Here the CDR3 reads CASSLGGGWDEQYF. DNA of the CDR3: TGTGCCAGCAGCTTAGGCGGGGGGTGGGACGAGCAGTACTTC.

The V call is TRBV7-2, the J call TRBJ2-3; a weak D match, TRBD2 (6 bases). Germline V gene lookup returns CDR1 SGHTA and CDR2 FQGNSA. Between the trimmed V and J ends, which lost 3 bases and 2 bases, there was a span of 9 bases. The length of the CDR3 is 14 residues. The chain's CDR3 is CASSLGGFTDTQYF. CDR3 DNA sequence: TGTGCCAGCAGCTTGGGGGGTTTCACAGATACGCAGTATTTT. Full variable domain (remainder filled in from reference TRBV7-2 and TRBJ2-3): GAGVSQSPSNKVTEKGKDVELRCDPISGHTALYWYRQSLGQGLEFLIYFQGNSAPDKSGLPSDRFSAERTGGSVSTLTIQRTQQEDSAVYLCASSLGGFTDTQYFGPGTRLTVL.

This clone was counted between two and nine times. Its ends do not fully match the called genes, so a read error is possible. The chain recombines TRBV5-1 with TRBJ2-6, with a weak D call TRBD1 (5 bases). The CDR3 is made up of 14 amino acids. Germline CDR1 SGHRS, CDR2 YFSETQ. CDR3 sequence reads: CASRKDSGANGLTF. The CDR3 coding sequence is TGCGCCAGCAGGAAGGATTCTGGGGCCAACGGCCTGACTTTC.